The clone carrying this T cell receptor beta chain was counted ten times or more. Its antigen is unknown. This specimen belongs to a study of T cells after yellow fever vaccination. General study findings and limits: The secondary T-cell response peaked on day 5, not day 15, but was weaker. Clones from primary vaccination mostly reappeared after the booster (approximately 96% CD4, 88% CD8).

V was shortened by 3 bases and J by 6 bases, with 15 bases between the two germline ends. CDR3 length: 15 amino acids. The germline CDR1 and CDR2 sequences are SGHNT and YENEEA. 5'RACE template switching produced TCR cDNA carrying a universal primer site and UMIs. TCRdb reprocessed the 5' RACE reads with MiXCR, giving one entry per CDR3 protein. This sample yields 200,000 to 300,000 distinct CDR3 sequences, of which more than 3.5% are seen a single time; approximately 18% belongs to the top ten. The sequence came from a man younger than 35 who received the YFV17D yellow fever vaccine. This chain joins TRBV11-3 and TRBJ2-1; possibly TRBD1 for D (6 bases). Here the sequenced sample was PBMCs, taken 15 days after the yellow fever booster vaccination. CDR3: CASSLEEQGSNEQFF. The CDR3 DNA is TGTGCCAGCAGCTTGGAAGAACAGGGTAGCAATGAGCAGTTCTTC. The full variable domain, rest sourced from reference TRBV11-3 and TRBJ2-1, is EAGVVQSPRYKIIEKKQPVAFWCNPISGHNTLYWYLQNLGQGPELLIRYENEEAVDDSQLPKDRFSAERLKGVDSTLKIQPAELGDSAVYLCASSLEEQGSNEQFFGPGTRLTVL.